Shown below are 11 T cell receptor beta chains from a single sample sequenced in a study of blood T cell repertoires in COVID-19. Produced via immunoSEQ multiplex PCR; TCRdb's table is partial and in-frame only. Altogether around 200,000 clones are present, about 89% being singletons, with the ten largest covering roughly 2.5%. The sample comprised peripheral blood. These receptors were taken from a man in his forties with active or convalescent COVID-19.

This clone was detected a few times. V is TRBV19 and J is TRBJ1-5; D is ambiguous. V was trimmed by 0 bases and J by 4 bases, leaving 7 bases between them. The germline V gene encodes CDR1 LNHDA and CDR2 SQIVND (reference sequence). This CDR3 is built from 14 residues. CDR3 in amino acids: CASSIEAENQPQHF. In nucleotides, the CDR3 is TGTGCCAGTAGTATAGAGGCAGAAAATCAGCCCCAGCATTTT.

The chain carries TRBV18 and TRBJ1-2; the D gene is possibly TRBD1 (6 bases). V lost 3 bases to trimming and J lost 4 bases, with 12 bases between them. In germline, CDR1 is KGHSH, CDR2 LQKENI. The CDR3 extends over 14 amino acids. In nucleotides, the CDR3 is TGTGCCAGCTCACCGGACAGAAACAGCTATGGCTACACCTTC. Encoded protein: CASSPDRNSYGYTF.

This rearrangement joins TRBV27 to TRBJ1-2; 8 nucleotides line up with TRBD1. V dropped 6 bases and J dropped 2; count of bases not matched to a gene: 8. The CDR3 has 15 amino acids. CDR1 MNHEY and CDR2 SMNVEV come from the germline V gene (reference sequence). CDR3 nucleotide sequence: TGTGCCAGCAGCGACCGGACAGGGAGGAACTATGGCTACACCTTC. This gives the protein CASSDRTGRNYGYTF.

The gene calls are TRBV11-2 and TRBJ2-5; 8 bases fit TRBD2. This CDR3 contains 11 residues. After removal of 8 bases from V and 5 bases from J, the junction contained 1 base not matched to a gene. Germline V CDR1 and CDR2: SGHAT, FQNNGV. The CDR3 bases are TGTGCCAGCGGCGGGGGGGAGACCCAGTACTTC. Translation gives CASGGGETQYF.

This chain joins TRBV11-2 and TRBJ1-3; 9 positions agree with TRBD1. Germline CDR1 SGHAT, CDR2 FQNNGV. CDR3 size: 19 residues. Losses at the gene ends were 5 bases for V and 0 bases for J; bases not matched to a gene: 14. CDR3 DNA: TGTGCCAGCAGCCTGTCCCGGGACAGGGTCTGGCGCTCTGGAAACACCATATATTTT. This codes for CASSLSRDRVWRSGNTIYF.

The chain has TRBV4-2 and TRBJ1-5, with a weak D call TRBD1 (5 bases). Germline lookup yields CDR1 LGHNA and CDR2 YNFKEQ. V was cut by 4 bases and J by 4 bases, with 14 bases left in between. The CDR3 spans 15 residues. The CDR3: CASSPYPNRNQPQHF. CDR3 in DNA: TGTGCCAGCAGCCCGTACCCGAACAGGAATCAGCCCCAGCATTTT.

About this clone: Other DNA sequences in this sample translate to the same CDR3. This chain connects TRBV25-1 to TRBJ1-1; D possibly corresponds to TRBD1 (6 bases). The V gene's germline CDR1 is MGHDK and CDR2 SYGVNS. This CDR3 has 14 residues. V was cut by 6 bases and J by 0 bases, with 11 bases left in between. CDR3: CASRETGLNTEAFF. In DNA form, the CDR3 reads TGTGCCAGCAGGGAGACAGGACTGAACACTGAAGCTTTCTTT. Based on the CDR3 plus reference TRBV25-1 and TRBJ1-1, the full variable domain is EADIYQTPRYLVIGTGKKITLECSQTMGHDKMYWYQQDPGMELHLIHYSYGVNSTEKGDLSSESTVSRIRTEHFPLTLESARPSHTSQYLCASRETGLNTEAFFGQGTRLTVV.

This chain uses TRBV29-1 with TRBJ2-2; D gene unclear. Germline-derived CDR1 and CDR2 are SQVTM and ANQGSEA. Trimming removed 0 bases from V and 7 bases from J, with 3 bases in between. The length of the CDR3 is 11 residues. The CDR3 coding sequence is TGCAGCGTTGAAGATCTCGGGGAGCTGTTTTTT. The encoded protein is CSVEDLGELFF.

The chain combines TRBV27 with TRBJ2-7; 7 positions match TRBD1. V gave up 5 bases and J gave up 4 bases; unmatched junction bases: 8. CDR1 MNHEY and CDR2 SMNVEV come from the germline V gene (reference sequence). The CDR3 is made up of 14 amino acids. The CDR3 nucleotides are TGTGCCAGCAGTCTACAGGGACAGCTTTACGAGCAGTACTTC. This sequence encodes CASSLQGQLYEQYF.

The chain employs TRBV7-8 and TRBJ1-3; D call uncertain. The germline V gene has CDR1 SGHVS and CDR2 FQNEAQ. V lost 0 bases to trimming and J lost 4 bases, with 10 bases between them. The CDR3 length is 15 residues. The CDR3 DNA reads TGTGCCAGCAGCTTAGCTCCAGGTCGAGGAAACACCATATATTTT. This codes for CASSLAPGRGNTIYF.

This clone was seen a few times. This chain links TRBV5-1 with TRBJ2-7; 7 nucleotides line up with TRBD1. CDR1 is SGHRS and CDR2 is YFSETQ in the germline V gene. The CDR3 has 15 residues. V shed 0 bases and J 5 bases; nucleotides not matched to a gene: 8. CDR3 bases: TGCGCCAGCAGCTTGGGTTTGATAGGGGGCGACGAGCAGTACTTC. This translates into CASSLGLIGGDEQYF.